The present entry profiles one T cell receptor (beta chain) with its context. It has no known antigen specificity. No clone much larger than this one lies a single base away; base qualities are absent. TCRbeta CDR3 regions were amplified from genomic DNA using the immunoSEQ Assay, a bias-controlled multiplex PCR. In the authors' own workflow: The number of nucleated cells in each sample was estimated from the amplification of reference gene primers within the assay. Sequence reads were collapsed and filtered to measure the absolute abundance of every unique TCRbeta CDR3 rearrangement. For each sample, productive Simpson clonality was calculated as the square root of Simpson's diversity index over productive rearrangements. This immuneACCESS table, as held by TCRdb, lists in-frame sequences with V and J called but not all clones. Of the missing ones, under half trace to an unresolved V gene in checked studies; the others have no known cause. V and J calls and clone size follow that table, whereas D and trimming were derived from the DNA. The sample table shows about 73,000 clones, and over 65% are seen once. Of the sample, around 4% is held by the ten largest clones.

This entry comes from a study of blood T cell repertoires in COVID-19 (dated by TCRdb to about 2020). In the study overall: The collaborator samples originated in the United States, Italy and Spain and spanned the acute and convalescent phases of COVID-19. Samples were obtained from the ongoing ImmuneRACE study (first 160 participants) and from about 1,300 subjects provided by 6 global collaborators. The material from the prospective study consisted of cDNA or gDNA derived from T cells, B-cell-depleted T cells, or PBMCs. The dataset comprised deeply sampled blood TCRbeta repertoires from subjects exposed to, actively infected with, or recovered from COVID-19. A de-identified subject ID, COVID-19 status, age in years and sex were almost always included in the sample metadata. Where available, HLA class I and class II types were obtained from metadata supplied by the sample provider rather than from assay-based typing. The repertoires were made available in a free public database intended to serve as a resource for research on the immune response to SARS-CoV-2. Beyond this particular receptor, the publication reports: How much clinical and demographic metadata was included differed by source and by participant, and the metadata was provided uncurated.

Whole blood was collected in K2EDTA tubes by collaborating institutions according to the institutions' own protocols. For TCRbeta analysis, collaborators shipped samples as frozen whole blood, isolated PBMCs, or DNA extracted from either of those sample types. V sheds 5 bases and J sheds 2 bases, leaving 10 bases between their ends. Counted from cysteine to phenylalanine, this CDR3 has 14 amino acids. Solely the CDR3 DNA is kept, with 42 bases framed from the first base. As encoded in the germline V gene, CDR1 is MNHEY while CDR2 is SVGAGI. Sequencing was done on a sample of peripheral blood. The chain is encoded by TRBV6-5 joined to TRBJ1-3, and the D gene may be TRBD1, 6 bases matching. This sequence was found in a woman in her fifties or sixties with acute or convalescent COVID-19. In nucleotide form, the sequence is TGTGCCAGCAGTCAACAGGGTACTGGAAACACCATATATTTT. It is translated as CASSQQGTGNTIYF.